These T cell receptor beta chains were read from a single sample in a study of T cells expressing NK-cell markers. TCRdb processed the 5' RACE reads again and assigns one entry to each CDR3 protein, with no DNA. This sample's clone table lists about 170,000 distinct CDR3 sequences. Sequenced: blood T cells: a sorted CD56 or NKG2C T cell subset, CD4+ or CD8+ T cells, or bulk PBMC T cells (not recorded which). All receptors derive from a man aged 18 to 70 in good health. Each CDR3 is given with its conserved first and last residue.

j_call v_call cdr3_aa
TRBJ2-5 TRBV20-1 CSARIGRELETQYF
TRBJ2-3 TRBV6-2/TRBV6-3 CASSLGLATDTQYF
TRBJ2-1 TRBV9 CASSSPGRTYNEQFF
TRBJ2-1 TRBV3-1 CASSQDLVVSYNEQFF
TRBJ1-1 TRBV11-2 CASSLGTGRKTEAFF
TRBJ1-4 TRBV6-5 CASSYSAERSVATNEKLFF
TRBJ1-6 TRBV5-1 CASSLWDRGNSPLHF
TRBJ2-7 TRBV27 CASRGLAPSYEQYF
TRBJ1-1 TRBV20-1 CSADQGWTEAFF
TRBJ1-6 TRBV27 CASSSLRDRGNSPLHF